This paragraph reports one TCR beta chain. TCRdb's copy holds only in-frame clones and misses some; the assay was immunoSEQ multiplex PCR. The sample records 120,000 to 150,000 clones, 84% being singletons. These data originate in a study of blood T cell repertoires in COVID-19. Study overall: The cDNA or gDNA used as material had been derived from T cells, B-cell-depleted T cells, or PBMCs.

J lost 8 bases, V lost 3 bases, and 7 bases had no gene match. The CDR3 totals 15 residues. Looked up from germline, CDR1 is MNHEY and CDR2 is SMNVEV (reference sequence). Sequencing was done on a sample of PBMCs or T cells enriched from blood (not recorded which). The J gene is TRBJ2-1, the V gene TRBV27, with 10 positions matching TRBD2. The source of this sequence is a woman aged 50 to 65 who had been exposed to COVID-19. The CDR3 loop reads CASSFAAGGPHEQFF. DNA for the CDR3: TGTGCCAGCAGTTTCGCAGCGGGGGGGCCGCATGAGCAGTTCTTC.